The next 25 T cell receptor beta chains were all read from a single sample in a study of PD-1 blockade in classical Hodgkin lymphoma (dated by TCRdb to the early 2020s). This sample's time point label indicates: cycle 4 day 1 (C4D1), after more than five weeks of nivolumab. Every trial patient had relapsed after autologous stem cell transplantation, and cohorts A, B and C differed in prior brentuximab vedotin exposure. A Miltenyi CD8+ T cell isolation kit was used for magnetic negative selection to purify CD8+ T cells from thawed PBMCs. The library was produced with the immunoSEQ multiplex PCR assay. The table comes from immuneACCESS by way of TCRdb, which keeps in-frame sequences with V and J called. Part of the clones is missing from these tables; in studies checked, under half for an unresolved V gene and the rest for unknown reasons. This sample has around 6,200 clones in its table, and approximately 70% of those were observed once. The leading ten clones occupy under 15% of the sample.

The sample here was CD8+ T cells from blood, taken before the fourth cycle of nivolumab. The receptors stem from a human donor with classical Hodgkin lymphoma.

This clone has more than one count but fewer than ten. The same CDR3 is also encoded by other DNA sequences in this sample. This chain connects TRBV28 to TRBJ2-3; no clear D. The CDR3 consists of 14 residues. V was shortened by 3 bases and J by 1 base, with 8 bases between the two germline ends. Germline CDR1 and CDR2: MDHEN and SYDVKM. CDR3 amino acids: CASSFLSGTDTQYF. CDR3 nucleotides: TGTGCCAGCAGTTTTCTAAGCGGCACAGATACGCAGTATTTT. The whole variable domain, remainder taken from reference TRBV28 and TRBJ2-3, is DVKVTQSSRYLVKRTGEKVFLECVQDMDHENMFWYRQDPGLGLRLIYFSYDVKMKEKGDIPEGYSVSREKKERFSLILESASTNQTSMYLCASSFLSGTDTQYFGPGTRLTVL.

The chain joins TRBV4-3 to TRBJ1-2; weak D call: TRBD1 (5 bases). Germline values: CDR1 LGHNA, CDR2 YSLEER. The CDR3 consists of 16 residues. Trimming left V 3 bases short and J 4 bases short, with 18 bases between. CDR3 amino acids: CASSHDSRTILYGYTF. The CDR3, as DNA: TGCGCCAGCAGCCACGACAGTCGAACGATTCTCTATGGCTACACCTTC.

The CDR3 here is CASSPSRTGGEKLFF. DNA of the CDR3: TGTGCCAGCAGCCCCTCGCGGACAGGTGGTGAAAAACTGTTTTTT. The rearrangement joins TRBV7-9 to TRBJ1-4; 7 bases line up with TRBD1. The CDR3 length is 15 residues. Per germline, CDR1 SEHNR and CDR2 FQNEAQ (reference sequence). With V trimmed by 5 bases and J by 7 bases, 10 bases remained unmatched. Full variable domain (rest looked up from reference TRBV7-9 and TRBJ1-4): DTGVSQNPRHKITKRGQNVTFRCDPISEHNRLYWYRQTLGQGPEFLTYFQNEAQLEKSRLLSDRFSAERPKGSFSTLEIQRTEQGDSAMYLCASSPSRTGGEKLFFGSGTQLSVL.

The chain has TRBV7-2 and TRBJ2-1; 9 positions match TRBD1. This CDR3 comprises 15 residues. In germline, CDR1 is SGHTA, CDR2 FQGNSA. V was pared by 5 bases and J by 6 bases, with 8 bases of the junction left unmatched. CDR3 amino acids: CASSVRGTGPNEQFF. The CDR3, as DNA: TGTGCCAGCAGCGTCCGGGGGACAGGGCCCAATGAGCAGTTCTTC.

The chain links TRBV7-3 to TRBJ2-7; TRBD2 agrees at 13 bases. With 5 bases clipped from V and 3 bases from J, the junction kept 4 bases outside the gene matches. Germline loops: CDR1 SGHTA, CDR2 FQGTGA. CDR3 length: 15 amino acids. The CDR3 nucleotides are TGTGCCAGCAGCCCGTGGACTAGCGGGAGCTACGAGCAGTACTTC. It encodes CASSPWTSGSYEQYF.

This chain joins TRBV7-9 and TRBJ2-5, with TRBD2 identical over 7 bases. The CDR3 is 17 amino acids. V lost 8 bases, J lost 5 bases, and 20 bases stayed unmatched. CDR1 and CDR2 (germline): SEHNR, FQNEAQ (reference sequence). The CDR3 sequence: CASGPGTILRGAETQYF. The CDR3 DNA sequence: TGTGCCAGCGGCCCCGGGACTATCCTTAGGGGAGCGGAGACCCAGTACTTC.

This chain joins TRBV5-8 and TRBJ1-1; TRBD1 might be the D (6 bases). Germline-derived CDR1 and CDR2 are SGHTS and YDEGEE. Trimming pared 1 base from V and 3 bases from J, leaving 13 bases between. This CDR3 region has 15 residues. The CDR3 region is CASSLLGQTDTEAFF. As DNA, the CDR3 is TGTGCCAGCAGCTTGCTCGGACAGACAGACACTGAAGCTTTCTTT.

V and J are TRBV15 and TRBJ2-3; D is unresolved. The ends were cut back, 3 bases at V and 2 bases at J, with 15 bases in the middle. Germline-derived CDR1 and CDR2 are LNHNV and YYDKDF (reference sequence). CDR3 length: 16 residues. The CDR3 loop is CATSRDDGWSTDTQYF. In nucleotides, the CDR3 is TGTGCCACCAGCAGGGATGATGGGTGGTCCACAGATACGCAGTATTTT.

This chain joins TRBV6-7 and TRBJ2-1; maybe TRBD2 (5 bases). TRBV6-7 is annotated as an ORF whose role is uncertain. Deletions cut 0 bases from V and 7 bases from J, with 10 bases between. The CDR3 length is 14 residues. This CDR3 reads CASSYSVPGNEQFF. CDR3 nucleotide sequence: TGTGCCAGCAGTTACTCAGTACCGGGGAATGAGCAGTTCTTC.

V and J are TRBV2 and TRBJ2-7, with D possibly being TRBD1 (5 bases). The ends were cut back, 6 bases at V and 2 bases at J, with 17 bases in the middle. CDR3 length: 15 residues. The V gene's germline CDR1 is SNHLY and CDR2 FYNNEI. For the CDR3, the DNA is TGTGCCAGCAGGCATACAGGAGACGTAACCTACGAGCAGTACTTC. Translated, it gives CASRHTGDVTYEQYF.

Worth noting for this clone: The sample carries other DNA sequences with the same CDR3. The gene calls are TRBV27 and TRBJ2-5; no definite D call. The CDR3 length is 11 residues. CDR1 and CDR2 from the germline V gene are MNHEY and SMNVEV (reference sequence). V was shortened by 8 bases and J by 3 bases, with 7 bases between the two germline ends. In DNA form, the CDR3 reads TGTGCCAGCGGCAGGAAAGAGACCCAGTACTTC. Protein: CASGRKETQYF.

The chain recombines TRBV27 with TRBJ1-5; D uncertain. This CDR3 region has 13 residues. Germline V CDR1 and CDR2: MNHEY, SMNVEV (reference sequence). Trimming shortened V by 5 bases and J by 6 bases, and 11 bases separated the two germline ends. In nucleotides, the CDR3 is TGTGCCAGCAGTCAGTCGTGGGCTCAGCCCCAGCATTTT. It specifies CASSQSWAQPQHF.

J is TRBJ2-1 and V is TRBV21-1; the table's TRBD1 call for D was not verified on the DNA. TRBV21-1 counts as a pseudogene. The CDR3 consists of 17 residues. The CDR3 loop is CASSKKERRDRYNEQFF. DNA for the CDR3: TGTGCCAGCAGCAAAAAGGAGCGAAGGGACAGGTACAATGAGCAGTTCTTC.

Written as DNA, the CDR3 is TGTGCCAGCAGCTCTGCAGGACAGGGTTTAGAGACCCAGTACTTC. It translates to CASSSAGQGLETQYF. The gene calls are TRBV5-6 and TRBJ2-5; 8 bases are a match to TRBD1. CDR1 and CDR2 (germline): SGHDT, YYEEEE. Trimming cost V 3 bases and J 4 bases; bases outside gene matches: 8. The length of the CDR3 is 15 residues. The full variable domain, its missing parts supplied by reference TRBV5-6 and TRBJ2-5, is DAGVTQSPTHLIKTRGQQVTLRCSPKSGHDTVSWYQQALGQGPQFIFQYYEEEERQRGNFPDRFSGHQFPNYSSELNVNALLLGDSALYLCASSSAGQGLETQYFGPGTRLLVL.

This clone has just one count. The CDR3 region is CASGMGLSGANVLTF. The DNA for the CDR3 is TGTGCCAGCGGTATGGGACTCTCTGGGGCCAACGTCCTGACTTTC. This chain uses TRBV9 with TRBJ2-6; D possibly corresponds to TRBD2 (6 bases). CDR3 length: 15 amino acids. CDR1 SGDLS and CDR2 YYNGEE come from the germline V gene. V lost 7 bases and J lost 0, with 11 bases in between.

The chain has TRBV9 and TRBJ2-2, with D maybe TRBD1 (6 bases). From germline, CDR1 is SGDLS and CDR2 YYNGEE. Trimming took off 1 base at V and 9 bases at J, with 19 bases between the two ends. CDR3 size: 16 residues. CDR3 DNA sequence: TGTGCCAGCAGCGTAATTGGGGGCGTACGGGGCCGGGAGCTGTTTTTT. This translates into CASSVIGGVRGRELFF.

There are a few counts of this clone. The rearrangement joins TRBV19 to TRBJ1-1, with D uncertain. CDR1 LNHDA and CDR2 SQIVND come from the germline V gene (reference sequence). There are 12 residues in the CDR3. Between the trimmed V and J ends, which lost 8 bases and 5 bases, there was a span of 12 bases. CDR3 sequence reads: CASSIGRTEAFF. CDR3 bases: TGTGCCAGTTCGATCGGTCGGACTGAAGCTTTCTTT.

The V call is TRBV9, the J call TRBJ1-2; possible D gene TRBD1, 5 bases. This CDR3 is built from 16 residues. V was trimmed by 10 bases and J by 5 bases, leaving 27 bases between them. CDR1 and CDR2 (germline): SGDLS, YYNGEE. The DNA for the CDR3 is TGTGCCTCCGGGGGACCCAGGACCTCTGGGGCTTATGGCTACACCTTC. Its translation is CASGGPRTSGAYGYTF.

V and J are TRBV30 and TRBJ2-3; D is ambiguous. Looked up from germline, CDR1 is GTSNPN and CDR2 is SVGIG (reference sequence). CDR3 size: 13 residues. The V and J ends lost 4 bases and 6 bases respectively, with 14 bases between them. The CDR3 loop is CAWTPGFGDTQYF. The DNA of the CDR3 is TGTGCCTGGACCCCCGGGTTCGGTGATACGCAGTATTTT. Together with reference TRBV30 and TRBJ2-3, the CDR3 gives the full variable domain: SQTIHQWPATLVQPVGSPLSLECTVEGTSNPNLYWYRQAAGRGLQLLFYSVGIGQISSEVPQNLSASRPQDRQFILSSKKLLLSDSGFYLCAWTPGFGDTQYFGPGTRLTVL.

This clone appeared a few times. The chain is built from TRBV19 and TRBJ1-2; D possibly corresponds to TRBD1 (6 bases). CDR3 length equals 16 residues. Trimming left V 0 bases short and J 4 bases short, with 15 bases between. Looked up from germline, CDR1 is LNHDA and CDR2 is SQIVND (reference sequence). CDR3 in amino acids: CASSIDHRAPLYGYTF. CDR3 nucleotides: TGTGCCAGTAGTATAGATCACAGGGCCCCTCTCTATGGCTACACCTTC.

The chain carries TRBV27 and TRBJ2-1; the match to TRBD1 covers 8 bases. Per germline, CDR1 MNHEY and CDR2 SMNVEV (reference sequence). The CDR3 runs 15 residues. The junction had 9 bases not matched to a gene; V was cut back by 2 bases and J by 9 bases. The CDR3 nucleotides are TGTGCCAGCAGTTTACGGACAGGGAAAGTATCTGAGCAGTTCTTC. It encodes CASSLRTGKVSEQFF.

This rearrangement joins TRBV25-1 to TRBJ2-7; D remains ambiguous. The germline CDR1 and CDR2 sequences are MGHDK and SYGVNS. This CDR3 has 14 amino acids. Between the trimmed V and J ends, which lost 8 bases and 2 bases, there was a span of 16 bases. This CDR3 reads CASLDTGRPYEQYF. CDR3 DNA sequence: TGTGCCAGCCTCGATACTGGTCGGCCCTACGAGCAGTACTTC.

This rearrangement joins TRBV9 to TRBJ1-4, with a weak D call TRBD1 (5 bases). Germline CDR1 is SGDLS and CDR2 is YYNGEE. The CDR3 consists of 14 residues. V was clipped by 0 bases and J by 8 bases, with 11 bases between them. The CDR3 sequence is CASSVGQGGEKLFF. CDR3 coding DNA: TGTGCCAGCAGCGTAGGGCAGGGAGGGGAAAAACTGTTTTTT.

V usage is TRBV9 and J usage is TRBJ2-5, with D possibly being TRBD1 (6 bases). Germline lookup yields CDR1 SGDLS and CDR2 YYNGEE. The CDR3 loop spans 15 amino acids. V lost 3 bases and J lost 5, with 17 bases in between. In DNA form, the CDR3 reads TGTGCCAGCAGCGCCTTCCAGGGGCCAGGGGAGACCCAGTACTTC. Protein: CASSAFQGPGETQYF.

The V gene is TRBV25-1, the J gene TRBJ2-7; D is undetermined. This CDR3 has 12 residues. Looked up from germline, CDR1 is MGHDK and CDR2 is SYGVNS. With 2 bases removed from V and 4 bases from J, the gap between germline ends came to 6 bases. The CDR3: CASSEGRYEQYF. CDR3 sequence (DNA): TGTGCCAGCAGTGAAGGCAGATACGAGCAGTACTTC.